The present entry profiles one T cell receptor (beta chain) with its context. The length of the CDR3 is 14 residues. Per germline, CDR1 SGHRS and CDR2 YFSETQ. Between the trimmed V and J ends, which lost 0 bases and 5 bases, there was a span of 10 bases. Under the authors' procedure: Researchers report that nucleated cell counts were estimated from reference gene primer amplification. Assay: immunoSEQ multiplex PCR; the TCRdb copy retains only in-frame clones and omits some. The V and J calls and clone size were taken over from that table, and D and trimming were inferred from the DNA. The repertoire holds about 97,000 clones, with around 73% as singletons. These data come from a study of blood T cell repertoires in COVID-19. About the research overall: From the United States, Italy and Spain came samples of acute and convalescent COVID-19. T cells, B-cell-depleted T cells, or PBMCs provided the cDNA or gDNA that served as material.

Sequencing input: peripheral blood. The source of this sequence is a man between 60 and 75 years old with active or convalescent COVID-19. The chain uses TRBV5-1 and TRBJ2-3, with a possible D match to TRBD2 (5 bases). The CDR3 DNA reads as TGCGCCAGCAGCTTGGATGGCGGAGGAGATACGCAGTATTTT. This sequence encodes CASSLDGGGDTQYF.